This is a list of T cell receptor beta chains from one sample in a study of blood T cell repertoires in COVID-19. Method: immunoSEQ multiplex PCR; TCRdb's copy keeps in-frame clones and lacks some. The data show 240,000 or so clones, more than 70% seen once. Sequences were obtained from peripheral blood. The receptor set was obtained from a middle-aged woman who had recovered from COVID-19. Each CDR3 is given with its conserved first and last residue. The D gene is left open where the match is weak. For some rows the clone size is stated as once, few or many, or as a class when expanded; others skip it.

clone_size: few; d_call: .; cdr3_length: 16; v_call: TRBV5-1; j_call: TRBJ2-3; cdr3_nt: TGCGCCAGCAGCTTGGCCGGAGGGGGCTTGGCAGATACGCAGTATTTT; cdr3_aa: CASSLAGGGLADTQYF
clone_size: .; d_call: TRBD2; cdr3_length: 16; v_call: TRBV9; j_call: TRBJ2-1; cdr3_nt: TGTGCCAGCAGCGCCGCTAGCGGGCCGTCCTACAATGAGCAGTTCTTC; cdr3_aa: CASSAASGPSYNEQFF
clone_size: .; d_call: TRBD2; cdr3_length: 14; v_call: TRBV5-1; j_call: TRBJ2-7; cdr3_nt: TGCGCCAGCAGCCCCCGGGGGGTCGCCTACGAGCAGTACTTC; cdr3_aa: CASSPRGVAYEQYF
clone_size: .; d_call: TRBD2; cdr3_length: 16; v_call: TRBV30; j_call: TRBJ2-7; cdr3_nt: TGTGCCTGGACCCTGGGGCTAGCGGGAGCCCCCTACGAGCAGTACTTC; cdr3_aa: CAWTLGLAGAPYEQYF
clone_size: .; d_call: .; cdr3_length: 16; v_call: TRBV19; j_call: TRBJ1-1; cdr3_nt: TGTGCCAGTAGTATAGGAGGTCCCGGGACAATTTCCGAAGCTTTCTTT; cdr3_aa: CASSIGGPGTISEAFF
clone_size: few; d_call: .; cdr3_length: 13; v_call: TRBV11-3; j_call: TRBJ2-3; cdr3_nt: TGTGCCAGCAGCTCAGGACATGGAGATACGCAGTATTTT; cdr3_aa: CASSSGHGDTQYF
clone_size: .; d_call: TRBD2; cdr3_length: 15; v_call: TRBV9; j_call: TRBJ2-3; cdr3_nt: TGTGCCAGCAGCGTTTTTAGCGGCGGGGGGGATACGCAGTATTTT; cdr3_aa: CASSVFSGGGDTQYF
clone_size: once; d_call: TRBD2; cdr3_length: 16; v_call: TRBV3-1/TRBV3-2; j_call: TRBJ2-2; cdr3_nt: TGTGCCAGCCGCCGGGCGGGAGGGGCGAACACCGGGGAGCTGTTTTTT; cdr3_aa: CASRRAGGANTGELFF
clone_size: .; d_call: .; cdr3_length: 15; v_call: TRBV30; j_call: TRBJ1-5; cdr3_nt: TGTGCCTGGACCTCAGGGGCGGGGGGCAATCAGCCCCAGCATTTT; cdr3_aa: CAWTSGAGGNQPQHF
clone_size: once; d_call: .; cdr3_length: 14; v_call: TRBV21-1; j_call: TRBJ2-7; cdr3_nt: TGTGCCAGCAGCCCGACAGGGGGCCTCTACGAGCAGTACTTC; cdr3_aa: CASSPTGGLYEQYF
clone_size: few; d_call: TRBD2; cdr3_length: 16; v_call: TRBV14; j_call: TRBJ2-1; cdr3_nt: TGTGCCAGCAGCCAAGGGGGAGCGGGAGGGCTTGGTGAGCAGTTCTTC; cdr3_aa: CASSQGGAGGLGEQFF
clone_size: .; d_call: .; cdr3_length: 13; v_call: TRBV24-1; j_call: TRBJ2-3; cdr3_nt: TGTGCCACCATTTCCGGGTCCACAGATACGCAGTATTTT; cdr3_aa: CATISGSTDTQYF
clone_size: .; d_call: TRBD1; cdr3_length: 13; v_call: TRBV19; j_call: TRBJ1-5; cdr3_nt: TGTGCCAGTACCCCGGACAGGTTCCCGCCCCAGCATTTT; cdr3_aa: CASTPDRFPPQHF
clone_size: .; d_call: TRBD2; cdr3_length: 14; v_call: TRBV5-1; j_call: TRBJ2-3; cdr3_nt: TGCGCCAGCAGCTTGGTGGGACTAGCGGGAGTGGGGTATTTT; cdr3_aa: CASSLVGLAGVGYF
clone_size: .; d_call: .; cdr3_length: 11; v_call: TRBV6-2/TRBV6-3; j_call: TRBJ2-5; cdr3_nt: TGTGCCAGCAGCCCCGGGGTAGGCCAGTACTTC; cdr3_aa: CASSPGVGQYF
clone_size: .; d_call: TRBD2; cdr3_length: 17; v_call: TRBV14; j_call: TRBJ2-5; cdr3_nt: TGTGCCAGCAGCCAAGATCGGGGACTAGCGGGAAGAGAGACCCAGTACTTC; cdr3_aa: CASSQDRGLAGRETQYF
clone_size: .; d_call: .; cdr3_length: 13; v_call: TRBV30; j_call: TRBJ1-2; cdr3_nt: TGTGCCTGGAGTGTACTCGGGGTCTATGGCTACACCTTC; cdr3_aa: CAWSVLGVYGYTF
clone_size: .; d_call: TRBD1; cdr3_length: 14; v_call: TRBV7-2; j_call: TRBJ1-4; cdr3_nt: TGTGCCAGCAGCCCGGGACAGGGATCGGAAAAACTGTTTTTT; cdr3_aa: CASSPGQGSEKLFF
clone_size: .; d_call: .; cdr3_length: 14; v_call: TRBV5-1; j_call: TRBJ1-4; cdr3_nt: TGCGCCAGCAGCTTACGGGCAACTAATGAAAAACTGTTTTTT; cdr3_aa: CASSLRATNEKLFF
clone_size: .; d_call: TRBD1; cdr3_length: 13; v_call: TRBV6-6; j_call: TRBJ1-1; cdr3_nt: TGTGCCAGCAGTCCCCGACAGGGAGTTGAAGCTTTCTTT; cdr3_aa: CASSPRQGVEAFF
clone_size: .; d_call: .; cdr3_length: 15; v_call: TRBV10-3; j_call: TRBJ2-3; cdr3_nt: TGTGCCATCAGTGAGTCGCGGGGACCCACAGATACGCAGTATTTT; cdr3_aa: CAISESRGPTDTQYF
clone_size: .; d_call: .; cdr3_length: 12; v_call: TRBV30; j_call: TRBJ2-1; cdr3_nt: TGTGCCTGGAGTCCCCAGGGGAATGAGCAGTTCTTC; cdr3_aa: CAWSPQGNEQFF
clone_size: .; d_call: TRBD1; cdr3_length: 12; v_call: TRBV6-2/TRBV6-3; j_call: TRBJ1-1; cdr3_nt: TGTGCCAGCAGCCCTGGGGGACAGGAAGCTTTCTTT; cdr3_aa: CASSPGGQEAFF
clone_size: .; d_call: .; cdr3_length: 14; v_call: TRBV7-8; j_call: TRBJ2-7; cdr3_nt: TGTGCCAGCAGCCCCTACGGGGGAGTCTACGAGCAGTACTTC; cdr3_aa: CASSPYGGVYEQYF
clone_size: .; d_call: .; cdr3_length: 15; v_call: TRBV7-8; j_call: TRBJ1-4; cdr3_nt: TGTGCCAGCAGCTTAGGGGGCTGGGCTAATGAAAAACTGTTTTTT; cdr3_aa: CASSLGGWANEKLFF
clone_size: once; d_call: .; cdr3_length: 15; v_call: TRBV5-1; j_call: TRBJ2-5; cdr3_nt: TGCGCCAGCAGCTTGGGGGGCCTGCCCCAAGAGACCCAGTACTTC; cdr3_aa: CASSLGGLPQETQYF
clone_size: once; d_call: .; cdr3_length: 13; v_call: TRBV24-1; j_call: TRBJ1-1; cdr3_nt: TGTGCCACCACCCCGGGAGCGAACACTGAAGCTTTCTTT; cdr3_aa: CATTPGANTEAFF
clone_size: .; d_call: .; cdr3_length: 13; v_call: TRBV24-1; j_call: TRBJ1-1; cdr3_nt: TGTGCCACCAGTGACCCACCCGACAGGAGGGCTTTCTTT; cdr3_aa: CATSDPPDRRAFF
clone_size: .; d_call: .; cdr3_length: 16; v_call: TRBV24-1; j_call: TRBJ1-2; cdr3_nt: TGTGCCACCAGTGCCCCCCCGGGGACTCCCTCCTATGGCTACACCTTC; cdr3_aa: CATSAPPGTPSYGYTF
clone_size: .; d_call: TRBD2; cdr3_length: 16; v_call: TRBV7-2; j_call: TRBJ2-3; cdr3_nt: TGTGCCAGCAGCTTCGGACTAGCGGGAGGCCGAGATACGCAGTATTTT; cdr3_aa: CASSFGLAGGRDTQYF
clone_size: once; d_call: .; cdr3_length: 13; v_call: TRBV12-3/TRBV12-4; j_call: TRBJ1-2; cdr3_nt: TGTGCCAGCAGTTTAGGGAGGGTTGGGAGCTACACCTTC; cdr3_aa: CASSLGRVGSYTF
clone_size: .; d_call: .; cdr3_length: 11; v_call: TRBV2; j_call: TRBJ1-2; cdr3_nt: TGTGCCAGCACGAGAGGCTATGGCTACACCTTC; cdr3_aa: CASTRGYGYTF
clone_size: .; d_call: .; cdr3_length: 13; v_call: TRBV12-3/TRBV12-4; j_call: TRBJ2-7; cdr3_nt: TGTGCCAGCAGTTTGGGGCAGGGGTGGGAGCAGTACTTC; cdr3_aa: CASSLGQGWEQYF
clone_size: .; d_call: TRBD2; cdr3_length: 15; v_call: TRBV7-2; j_call: TRBJ2-2; cdr3_nt: TGTGCCAGCAGCAAGACTAGCGGGAGTGGAGGGGAGCTGTTTTTT; cdr3_aa: CASSKTSGSGGELFF
clone_size: .; d_call: TRBD1; cdr3_length: 13; v_call: TRBV6-5; j_call: TRBJ2-5; cdr3_nt: TGTGCCAGCAGTCAGGGGGCCGAAGAGACCCAGTACTTC; cdr3_aa: CASSQGAEETQYF
clone_size: once; d_call: .; cdr3_length: 14; v_call: TRBV29-1; j_call: TRBJ1-2; cdr3_nt: TGCAGCGTTGAAGAACAGCGGGGGGCCGGTGGCTACACCTTC; cdr3_aa: CSVEEQRGAGGYTF
clone_size: .; d_call: .; cdr3_length: 15; v_call: TRBV7-9; j_call: TRBJ1-5; cdr3_nt: TGTGCCAGCAGCTCCCGGTTTCCCGCGGGTCAGCCCCAGCATTTT; cdr3_aa: CASSSRFPAGQPQHF
clone_size: .; d_call: TRBD1; cdr3_length: 15; v_call: TRBV6-4; j_call: TRBJ2-3; cdr3_nt: TGTGCCAGCAGTGACTCGACAGGGGGCCCAGATACGCAGTATTTT; cdr3_aa: CASSDSTGGPDTQYF
clone_size: once; d_call: TRBD2; cdr3_length: 19; v_call: TRBV6-2/TRBV6-3; j_call: TRBJ2-1; cdr3_nt: TGTGCCAGCAGTTACGTTACTAGCGGGAGGTCCAGCTCCTACAATGAGCAGTTCTTC; cdr3_aa: CASSYVTSGRSSSYNEQFF